This entry is about one T cell receptor (beta chain). The record originates from a study of blood T cell repertoires in COVID-19. The assay was immunoSEQ multiplex PCR, and TCRdb's table has in-frame clones only and misses some. This sample has tens of thousands of clones, with 75% to 90% found just once. The CDR3 is made up of 16 amino acids. V shed 3 bases and J shed 0 bases, with 15 bases lying between them. Germline V gives CDR1 SGHAT, CDR2 FQNNGV. The V call is TRBV11-2, the J call TRBJ2-7; D may be TRBD2 (6 bases). What was sequenced was peripheral blood. The clonotype was recovered from an elderly man with acute or convalescent COVID-19. CDR3: CASSLGISGTSYEQYF. The CDR3 region has the DNA TGTGCCAGCAGCTTGGGGATTAGCGGAACCTCCTACGAGCAGTACTTC.